This entry describes one T cell receptor beta chain. The sample is drawn from a study of blood T cell repertoires in COVID-19. Across the whole study: Specimens from acute and convalescent COVID-19 originated in the United States, Italy and Spain. Sample material is recorded as cDNA or gDNA derived from T cells, B-cell-depleted T cells, or PBMCs.

The protocol was immunoSEQ multiplex PCR, while the TCRdb copy is restricted to in-frame clones and leaves out a portion. Of some 180,000 clones listed, 80% to 85% are singletons. Germline values: CDR1 MNHNY, CDR2 SVGAGI (reference sequence). CDR3 size: 15 residues. Trimming removed 2 bases from V and 2 bases from J, with 13 bases in between. Sequences were obtained from peripheral blood. V gene TRBV6-6 combines with J gene TRBJ2-7; D ambiguous. The receptor comes from a man aged 65-85 years with active or convalescent COVID-19. The DNA for the CDR3 is TGTGCCAGCAGTTACGGTTCCGTGGGCCCCTACGAGCAGTACTTC. Protein product: CASSYGSVGPYEQYF.